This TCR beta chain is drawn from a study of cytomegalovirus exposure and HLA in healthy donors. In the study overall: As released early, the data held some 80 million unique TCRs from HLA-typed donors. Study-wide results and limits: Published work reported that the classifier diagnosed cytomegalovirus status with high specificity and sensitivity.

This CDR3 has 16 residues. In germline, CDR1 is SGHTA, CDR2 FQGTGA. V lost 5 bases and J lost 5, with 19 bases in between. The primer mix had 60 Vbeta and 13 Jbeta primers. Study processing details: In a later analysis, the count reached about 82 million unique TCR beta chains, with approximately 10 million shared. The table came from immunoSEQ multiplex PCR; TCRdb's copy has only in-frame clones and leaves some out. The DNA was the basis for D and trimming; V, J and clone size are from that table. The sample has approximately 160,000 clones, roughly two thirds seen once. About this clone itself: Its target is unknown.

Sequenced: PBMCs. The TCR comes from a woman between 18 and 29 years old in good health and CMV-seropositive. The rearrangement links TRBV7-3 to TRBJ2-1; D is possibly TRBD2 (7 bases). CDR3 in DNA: TGTGCCAGCAGCAAAGGGGGGGACTGGCGAAACAATGAGCAGTTCTTC. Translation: CASSKGGDWRNNEQFF.